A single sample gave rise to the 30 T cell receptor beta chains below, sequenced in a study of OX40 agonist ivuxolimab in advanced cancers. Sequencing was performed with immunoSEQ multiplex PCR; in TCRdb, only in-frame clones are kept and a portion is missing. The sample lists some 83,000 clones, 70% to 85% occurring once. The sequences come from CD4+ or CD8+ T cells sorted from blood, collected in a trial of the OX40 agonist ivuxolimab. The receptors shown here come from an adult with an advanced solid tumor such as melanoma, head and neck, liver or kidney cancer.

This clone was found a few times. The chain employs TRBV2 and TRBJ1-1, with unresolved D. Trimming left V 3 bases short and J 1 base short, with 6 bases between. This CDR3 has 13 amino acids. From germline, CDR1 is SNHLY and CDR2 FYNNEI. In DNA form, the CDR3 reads TGTGCCAGCAGTGATACGGGGAACACTGAAGCTTTCTTT. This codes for CASSDTGNTEAFF.

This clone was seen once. DNA of the CDR3: TGTGCCTGGAGTGTCCCACAGGAGTGGAATACGCAGTATTTT. This codes for CAWSVPQEWNTQYF. This chain joins TRBV30 and TRBJ2-3; possibly TRBD1 for D (5 bases). The CDR3 runs to 14 residues. The V end was cut by 0 bases, the J end by 7 bases, with 14 bases between. Germline CDR1 GTSNPN, CDR2 SVGIG (reference sequence). Together with reference TRBV30 and TRBJ2-3, the CDR3 gives the full variable domain: SQTIHQWPATLVQPVGSPLSLECTVEGTSNPNLYWYRQAAGRGLQLLFYSVGIGQISSEVPQNLSASRPQDRQFILSSKKLLLSDSGFYLCAWSVPQEWNTQYFGPGTRLTVL.

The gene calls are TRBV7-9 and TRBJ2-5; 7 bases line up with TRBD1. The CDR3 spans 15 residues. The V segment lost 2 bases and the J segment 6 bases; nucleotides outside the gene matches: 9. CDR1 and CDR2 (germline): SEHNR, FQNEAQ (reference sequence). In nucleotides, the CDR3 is TGTGCCAGCAGCTTAATAAGCGGACAGGCTAAGACCCAGTACTTC. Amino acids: CASSLISGQAKTQYF. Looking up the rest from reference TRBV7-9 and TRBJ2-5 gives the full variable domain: DTGVSQNPRHKITKRGQNVTFRCDPISEHNRLYWYRQTLGQGPEFLTYFQNEAQLEKSRLLSDRFSAERPKGSFSTLEIQRTEQGDSAMYLCASSLISGQAKTQYFGPGTRLLVL.

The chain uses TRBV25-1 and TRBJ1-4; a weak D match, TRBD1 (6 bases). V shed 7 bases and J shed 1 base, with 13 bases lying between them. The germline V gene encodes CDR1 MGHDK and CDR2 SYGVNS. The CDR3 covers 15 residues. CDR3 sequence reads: CASTQGLETNEKLFF. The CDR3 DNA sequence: TGTGCCAGCACACAGGGTCTAGAAACTAATGAAAAACTGTTTTTT.

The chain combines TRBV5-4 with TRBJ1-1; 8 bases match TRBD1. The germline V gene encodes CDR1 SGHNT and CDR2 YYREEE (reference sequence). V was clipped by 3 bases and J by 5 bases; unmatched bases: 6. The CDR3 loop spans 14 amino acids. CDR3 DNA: TGTGCCAGCAGCTCAGGGGGCGCGCGGACTGAAGCTTTCTTT. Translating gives CASSSGGARTEAFF.

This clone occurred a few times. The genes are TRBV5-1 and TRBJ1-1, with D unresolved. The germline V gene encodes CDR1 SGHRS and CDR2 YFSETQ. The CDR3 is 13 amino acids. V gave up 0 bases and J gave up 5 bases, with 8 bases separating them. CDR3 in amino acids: CASSLDPETEAFF. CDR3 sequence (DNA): TGCGCCAGCAGCTTGGACCCGGAGACTGAAGCTTTCTTT. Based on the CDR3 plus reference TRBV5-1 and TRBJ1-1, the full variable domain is KAGVTQTPRYLIKTRGQQVTLSCSPISGHRSVSWYQQTPGQGLQFLFEYFSETQRNKGNFPGRFSGRQFSNSRSEMNVSTLELGDSALYLCASSLDPETEAFFGQGTRLTVV.

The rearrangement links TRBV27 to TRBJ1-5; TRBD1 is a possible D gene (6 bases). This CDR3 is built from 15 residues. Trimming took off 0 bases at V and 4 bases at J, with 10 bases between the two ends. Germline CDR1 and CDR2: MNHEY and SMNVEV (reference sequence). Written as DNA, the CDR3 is TGTGCCAGCAGTTTATCGGGGGCCACTAATCAGCCCCAGCATTTT. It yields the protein CASSLSGATNQPQHF.

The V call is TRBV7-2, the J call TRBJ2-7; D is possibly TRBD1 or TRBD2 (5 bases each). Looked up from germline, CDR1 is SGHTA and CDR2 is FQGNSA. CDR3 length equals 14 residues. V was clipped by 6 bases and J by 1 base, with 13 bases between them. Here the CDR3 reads CASSSGTASYEQYF. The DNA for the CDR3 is TGTGCCAGCAGTTCCGGGACGGCTTCCTACGAGCAGTACTTC.

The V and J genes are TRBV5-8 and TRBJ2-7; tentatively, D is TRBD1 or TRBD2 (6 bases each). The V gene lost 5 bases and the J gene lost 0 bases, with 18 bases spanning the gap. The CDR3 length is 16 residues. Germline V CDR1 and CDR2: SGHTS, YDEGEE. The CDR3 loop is CASSLPYWGASYEQYF. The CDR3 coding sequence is TGTGCCAGCAGTTTACCATATTGGGGGGCCTCCTACGAGCAGTACTTC.

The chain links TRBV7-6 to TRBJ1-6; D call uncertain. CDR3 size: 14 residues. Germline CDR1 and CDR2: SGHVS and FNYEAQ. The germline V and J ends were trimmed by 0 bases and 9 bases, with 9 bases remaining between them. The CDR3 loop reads CASSLASQFSPLHF. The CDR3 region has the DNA TGTGCCAGCAGCTTAGCGTCCCAGTTTTCACCCCTCCACTTT.

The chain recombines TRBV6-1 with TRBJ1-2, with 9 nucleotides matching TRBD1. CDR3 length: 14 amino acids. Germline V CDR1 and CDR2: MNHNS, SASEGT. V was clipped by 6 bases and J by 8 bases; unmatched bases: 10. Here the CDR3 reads CASSTGGQGQGYTF. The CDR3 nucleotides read TGTGCCAGCAGCACGGGGGGACAGGGACAAGGCTACACCTTC.

The CDR3 protein is CASSRQGMEGTQYF. CDR3 nucleotide sequence: TGTGCCAGCAGTCGACAGGGGATGGAGGGGACCCAGTACTTC. The rearrangement joins TRBV6-5 to TRBJ2-5; 8 bases fit TRBD1. This CDR3 has 14 residues. J gave up 7 bases and V 5 bases, and 9 bases lay outside the gene matches. Germline V gene data show CDR1 as MNHEY and CDR2 as SVGAGI.

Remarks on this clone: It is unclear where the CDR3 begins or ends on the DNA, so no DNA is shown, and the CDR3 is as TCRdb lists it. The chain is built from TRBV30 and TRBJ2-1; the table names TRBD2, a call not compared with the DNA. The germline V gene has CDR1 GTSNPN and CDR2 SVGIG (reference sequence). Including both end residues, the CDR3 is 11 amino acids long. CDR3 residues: CAWSVGGGNFF.

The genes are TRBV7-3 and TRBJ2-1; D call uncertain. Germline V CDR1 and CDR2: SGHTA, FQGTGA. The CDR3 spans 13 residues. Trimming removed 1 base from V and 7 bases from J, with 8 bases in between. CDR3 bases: TGTGCCAGCAGCTTAAGGCGTGAGAATGAGCAGTTCTTC. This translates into CASSLRRENEQFF.

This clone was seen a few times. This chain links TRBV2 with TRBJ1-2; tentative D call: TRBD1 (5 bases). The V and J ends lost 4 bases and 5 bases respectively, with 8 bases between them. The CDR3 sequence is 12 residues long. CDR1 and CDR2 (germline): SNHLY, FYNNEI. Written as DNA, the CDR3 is TGTGCCAGCAGTGGGGACTTGTATGGCTACACCTTC. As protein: CASSGDLYGYTF.

In DNA form, the CDR3 reads TGTGCCAGCAGCTCCGAACGCAGGGCCTCAGTGAACGAGCAGTACTTC. This translates into CASSSERRASVNEQYF. V is TRBV11-2 and J is TRBJ2-7; weak D call: TRBD1 (5 bases). Trimming removed 4 bases from V and 5 bases from J, with 21 bases in between. This CDR3 contains 16 residues. CDR1 SGHAT and CDR2 FQNNGV come from the germline V gene.

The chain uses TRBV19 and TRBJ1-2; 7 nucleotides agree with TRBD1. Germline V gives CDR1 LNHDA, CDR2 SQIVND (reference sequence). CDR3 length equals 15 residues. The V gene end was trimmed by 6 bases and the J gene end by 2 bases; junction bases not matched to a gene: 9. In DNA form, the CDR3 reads TGTGCCAGTAGCTTACAGGGGAAAATCAACTATGGCTACACCTTC. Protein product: CASSLQGKINYGYTF. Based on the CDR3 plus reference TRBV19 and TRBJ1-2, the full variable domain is DGGITQSPKYLFRKEGQNVTLSCEQNLNHDAMYWYRQDPGQGLRLIYYSQIVNDFQKGDIAEGYSVSREKKESFPLTVTSAQKNPTAFYLCASSLQGKINYGYTFGSGTRLTVV.

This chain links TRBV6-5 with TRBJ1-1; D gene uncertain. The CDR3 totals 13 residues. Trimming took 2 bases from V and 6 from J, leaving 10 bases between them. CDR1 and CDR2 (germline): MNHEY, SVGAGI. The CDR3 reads CASSYARGAEAFF. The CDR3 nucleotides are TGTGCCAGCAGTTACGCCCGAGGAGCTGAAGCTTTCTTT.

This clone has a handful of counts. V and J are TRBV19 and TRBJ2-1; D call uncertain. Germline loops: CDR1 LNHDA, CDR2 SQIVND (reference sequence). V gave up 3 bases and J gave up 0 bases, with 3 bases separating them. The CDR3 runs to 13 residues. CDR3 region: CASSISSYNEQFF. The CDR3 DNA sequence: TGTGCCAGTAGTATTAGCTCCTACAATGAGCAGTTCTTC.

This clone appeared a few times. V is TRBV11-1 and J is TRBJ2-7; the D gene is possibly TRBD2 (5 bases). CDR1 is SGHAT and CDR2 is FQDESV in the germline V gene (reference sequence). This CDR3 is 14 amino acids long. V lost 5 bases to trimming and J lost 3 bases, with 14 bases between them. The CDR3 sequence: CASSPPPGNYEQYF. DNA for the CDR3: TGTGCCAGCAGCCCACCCCCGGGGAACTACGAGCAGTACTTC.

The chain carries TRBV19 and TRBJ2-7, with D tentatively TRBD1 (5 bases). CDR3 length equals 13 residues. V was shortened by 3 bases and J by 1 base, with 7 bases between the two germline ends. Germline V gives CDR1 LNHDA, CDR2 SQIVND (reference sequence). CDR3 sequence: CASSMAGSYEQYF. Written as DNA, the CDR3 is TGTGCCAGTAGTATGGCAGGGTCCTACGAGCAGTACTTC.

In DNA, the CDR3 is TGTGCCAGCAGCGTCAGCTCTGGAAACACCATATATTTT. It translates to CASSVSSGNTIYF. The chain carries TRBV9 and TRBJ1-3; unclear D gene. The CDR3 runs 13 residues. Trimming took off 2 bases at V and 0 bases at J, with 3 bases between the two ends. The germline V gene has CDR1 SGDLS and CDR2 YYNGEE. Full variable domain (missing parts from reference TRBV9 and TRBJ1-3): DSGVTQTPKHLITATGQRVTLRCSPRSGDLSVYWYQQSLDQGLQFLIQYYNGEERAKGNILERFSAQQFPDLHSELNLSSLELGDSALYFCASSVSSGNTIYFGEGSWLTVV.

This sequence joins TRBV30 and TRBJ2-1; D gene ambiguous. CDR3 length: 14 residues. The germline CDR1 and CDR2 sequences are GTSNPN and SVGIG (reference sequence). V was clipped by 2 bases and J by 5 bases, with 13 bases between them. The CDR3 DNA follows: TGTGCCTGGAGTAATGGGCTTTCCCACAATGAGCAGTTCTTC. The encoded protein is CAWSNGLSHNEQFF.

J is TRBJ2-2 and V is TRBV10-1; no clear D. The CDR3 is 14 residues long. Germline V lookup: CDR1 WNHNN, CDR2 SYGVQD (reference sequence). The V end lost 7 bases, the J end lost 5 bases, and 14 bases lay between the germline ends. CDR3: CASIGQRQTGELFF. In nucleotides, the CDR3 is TGCGCCAGCATCGGGCAAAGGCAAACCGGGGAGCTGTTTTTT.

The CDR3 reads CASSVSYSGSRDTQYF. As DNA, the CDR3 is TGTGCCAGCAGCGTGTCCTATAGCGGGAGTAGGGATACGCAGTATTTT. The V gene is TRBV9, the J gene TRBJ2-3, with 9 bases that match TRBD2. Trimming took 2 bases from V and 6 from J; bases not matched to a gene: 10. This CDR3 has 16 residues. Germline-derived CDR1 and CDR2 are SGDLS and YYNGEE.

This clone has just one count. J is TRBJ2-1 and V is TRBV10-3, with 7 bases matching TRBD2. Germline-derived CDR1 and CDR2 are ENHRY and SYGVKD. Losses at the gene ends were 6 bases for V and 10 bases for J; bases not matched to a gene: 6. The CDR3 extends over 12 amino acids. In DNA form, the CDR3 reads TGTGCCATCAGGGGAAGCGGGGAAGAGCAGTTCTTC. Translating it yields CAIRGSGEEQFF.

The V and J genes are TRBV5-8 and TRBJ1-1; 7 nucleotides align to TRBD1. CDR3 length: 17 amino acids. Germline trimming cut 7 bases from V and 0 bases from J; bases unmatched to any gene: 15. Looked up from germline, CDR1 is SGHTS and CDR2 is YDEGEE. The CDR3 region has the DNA TGTGCCAGCGGAACCTCAGGGGGGCTCATCATGAACACTGAAGCTTTCTTT. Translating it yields CASGTSGGLIMNTEAFF.

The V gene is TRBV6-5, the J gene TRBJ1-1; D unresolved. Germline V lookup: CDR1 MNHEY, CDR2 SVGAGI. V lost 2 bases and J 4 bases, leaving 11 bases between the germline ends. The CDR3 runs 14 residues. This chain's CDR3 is CASSYIPERTEAFF. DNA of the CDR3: TGTGCCAGCAGTTACATCCCCGAGCGCACTGAAGCTTTCTTT.

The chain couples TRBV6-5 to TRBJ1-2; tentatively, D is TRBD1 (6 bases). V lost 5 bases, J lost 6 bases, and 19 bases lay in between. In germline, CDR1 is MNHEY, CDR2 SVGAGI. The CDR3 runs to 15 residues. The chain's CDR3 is CASSLLGGANNGYTF. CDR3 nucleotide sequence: TGTGCCAGCAGTCTCTTGGGGGGCGCCAACAATGGCTACACCTTC.

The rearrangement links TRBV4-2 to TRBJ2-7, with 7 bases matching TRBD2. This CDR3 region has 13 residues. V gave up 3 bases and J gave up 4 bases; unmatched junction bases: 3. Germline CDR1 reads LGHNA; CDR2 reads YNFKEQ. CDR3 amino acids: CASSHGREYEQYF. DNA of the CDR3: TGTGCCAGCAGCCATGGGCGGGAGTACGAGCAGTACTTC.